What follows are 7 T cell receptor beta chains derived from one specimen sequenced in a study of T cells in women clearing cervical HPV infection. Sequencing was performed with immunoSEQ multiplex PCR; in TCRdb, only in-frame clones are kept and a portion is missing. Recorded for this sample: 20,000 to 30,000 clones. Source material: blood buffy coat. Receptors were obtained from a woman aged 18-69 years with a cervical HPV16 infection that either progressed to CIN3+ or cleared (not recorded which).

Of note for this clone: Sequence at one end of the junction differs from germline and may be a read error. Read data end 3 residues before the CDR3 end; the end is taken from the germline J gene. The chain employs TRBV7-1 and TRBJ1-6; 7 bases are a match to TRBD1. TRBV7-1 is given ORF status, its function remaining uncertain. The CDR3 spans 20 residues. The CDR3 sequence is CASSPAHWGQLSSYNPPLHF. CDR3 DNA, as far as it was read: TGTGCCAGCAGCCCAGCCCACTGGGGACAGCTGAGCTCCTATAATCCACCC.

With respect to this clone: The CDR3 end lies 3 residues beyond the end of the read and is filled in from the germline J gene. The rearrangement links TRBV30 to TRBJ1-4; perhaps TRBD1 as D (5 bases). The CDR3 contains 14 residues. Germline V gene data show CDR1 as GTSNPN and CDR2 as SVGIG (reference sequence). The CDR3 is CAWSAGLAGEGLFF. CDR3 bases read: TGTGCCTGGAGTGCGGGACTAGCGGGAGAGGGA.

To note about this clone: Read coverage stops 3 residues before the CDR3 terminus; the germline J gene supplies the remainder. The chain couples TRBV7-6 to TRBJ2-3; D might be TRBD1 (5 bases). V dropped 1 base and J dropped 3 bases, with 11 bases sitting between them. This CDR3 region has 15 residues. CDR1 is SGHVS, CDR2 FNYEAQ, per germline. The CDR3 DNA, read in part, is TGTGCCAGCAGCTTAGTAGGCAGGGCGACAGATACG. Translation: CASSLVGRATDT. The complete CDR3 reads CASSLVGRATDTQYF.

As regards this clone: The missing CDR3 end, 3 residues past where the read stops, is filled in from the germline J gene. V gene TRBV11-2 combines with J gene TRBJ2-1, with D perhaps matching TRBD2 (5 bases). Germline V lookup: CDR1 SGHAT, CDR2 FQNNGV. The ends were cut back, 1 base at V and 3 bases at J, with 10 bases in the middle. The CDR3 sequence is 15 residues long. The CDR3 protein is CASSLVPGYYNEQFF. The CDR3 DNA, read in part, is TGTGCCAGCAGCTTAGTCCCGGGGTACTACAATGAG. Full variable domain (outside the CDR3, taken from reference TRBV11-2 and TRBJ2-1): EAGVAQSPRYKIIEKRQSVAFWCNPISGHATLYWYQQILGQGPKLLIQFQNNGVVDDSQLPKDRFSAERLKGVDSTLKIQPAKLEDSAVYLCASSLVPGYYNEQFFGPGTRLTVL.

The CDR3 is CAWSVGTPNEKLFF. Incomplete CDR3 DNA: TGTGCCTGGAGTGTAGGCACCCCTAATGAAAAA. This chain uses TRBV30 with TRBJ1-4; D is uncertain. The DNA ends 3 residues before the CDR3 does, and the rest of the CDR3 is filled in from the germline J gene. Trimming cost V 0 bases and J 3 bases, with 8 bases left between them. Germline assignment: CDR1 GTSNPN and CDR2 SVGIG (reference sequence). The CDR3 has 14 amino acids.

As regards this clone: The read ends 3 residues before the CDR3 terminus; that terminus is restored from the germline J gene. The V gene is TRBV20-1, the J gene TRBJ2-5, with D perhaps matching TRBD1 or TRBD2 (7 bases each). The V end was cut by 3 bases, the J end by 0 bases, with 17 bases between. Germline V gene data show CDR1 as DFQATT and CDR2 as SNEGSKA (reference sequence). CDR3 length equals 16 residues. Incomplete CDR3 DNA: TGCAGTGCTAGCAGGGGGAGGGGGCGATACCAAGAGACC. This codes for CSASRGRGRYQET. The entire CDR3 protein reads CSASRGRGRYQETQYF.

The CDR3 DNA, read in part, is TGCGCCAGCAGCTCGAGGACTAGCGGGGGGGCGGCAGAGACC. Its protein product is CASSSRTSGGAAET. The whole CDR3 protein reads CASSSRTSGGAAETQYF. J is TRBJ2-5 and V is TRBV5-1; 15 bases match TRBD2. The read finishes 3 residues shy of the CDR3 end, and the germline J gene is used to complete it. V shed 3 bases and J 4 bases; nucleotides not matched to a gene: 7. The CDR3 runs 17 residues. Germline loops: CDR1 SGHRS, CDR2 YFSETQ. Full variable domain (rest looked up from reference TRBV5-1 and TRBJ2-5): KAGVTQTPRYLIKTRGQQVTLSCSPISGHRSVSWYQQTPGQGLQFLFEYFSETQRNKGNFPGRFSGRQFSNSRSEMNVSTLELGDSALYLCASSSRTSGGAAETQYFGPGTRLLVL.